This T cell receptor (beta chain) originates from a study of cytomegalovirus exposure and HLA in healthy donors. Overall study context: Findings of an earlier analysis included around 120 million unique TCR beta sequences from some 190 million T cells.

A note on this clone: Its antigen is not known.

The V end was cut by 0 bases, the J end by 5 bases, with 14 bases between. Per the germline V gene, CDR1 is MNHNS and CDR2 is SASEGT. The CDR3 has 16 amino acids. Use of 60 Vbeta and 13 Jbeta primers characterized the PCR. Produced via immunoSEQ multiplex PCR; TCRdb's table is partial and in-frame only. Of around 100,000 clones listed, 84% are singletons. Regarding the study as a whole: Common viral pathogens were later found to be apparently linked to several of the most significant clusters. Association of a missense DCLRE1C variant with TCR beta V- and J-gene trimming was reported in a later analysis. Researchers had no immune exposure information except CMV serostatus available.

The rearrangement uses TRBV6-1 and TRBJ1-5; D gene ambiguous. The sample comprised PBMCs. This receptor was obtained from a woman aged 18-29 years in good health and CMV-seronegative. CDR3 nucleotides: TGTGCCAGCAGTGAAGCGCTTGCGGAAGTCTATCAGCCCCAGCATTTT. Translation: CASSEALAEVYQPQHF.